The 21 T cell receptor beta chains below come from one sample, sequenced in a study of CXCR3-negative and CXCR3-positive naive CD8 T cells. The method, 5' RACE with UMI labels, was used to prepare the TRB cDNA libraries. From the 5' RACE reads, TCRdb lists one entry per CDR3 protein and no DNA. The table lists about 48,000 distinct CDR3 sequences. The specimen was memory CD8+ T cells from blood. The receptors were gathered from a human donor in good health. Some clones in this sample may be carry-over from other donors' samples.

V usage is TRBV2 and J usage is TRBJ2-1; as DNA is missing, the TRBD2 call by TCRdb cannot be tested. The germline V gene has CDR1 SNHLY and CDR2 FYNNEI. The CDR3 totals 14 residues. CDR3 in amino acids: CASWGLVTIGEQFF.

V is TRBV9 and J is TRBJ2-3; as DNA is missing, the TRBD1 call by TCRdb cannot be tested. CDR1 SGDLS and CDR2 YYNGEE come from the germline V gene. CDR3 length: 15 residues. CDR3 protein: CASSADGTRTDTQYF.

The chain is built from TRBV28 and TRBJ1-1. Germline V gene data show CDR1 as MDHEN and CDR2 as SYDVKM. CDR3 length equals 15 residues. The CDR3 reads CASSWYRVLNTEAFF.

This rearrangement joins TRBV7-3 to TRBJ2-2; TCRdb reports TRBD2, a call that lacks DNA to check it against. CDR3 size: 18 residues. In germline, CDR1 is SGHTA, CDR2 FQGTGA. This CDR3 reads CASSLSTSGGENTGELFF.

V is TRBV3-1 and J is TRBJ1-5. This CDR3 spans 15 amino acids. Germline lookup yields CDR1 LGHDT and CDR2 YNNKEL (reference sequence). The CDR3 loop reads CASSQDNTRAQPQHF. The full variable domain, rest sourced from reference TRBV3-1 and TRBJ1-5, is DTAVSQTPKYLVTQMGNDKSIKCEQNLGHDTMYWYKQDSKKFLKIMFSYNNKELIINETVPNRFSPKSPDKAHLNLHINSLELGDSAVYFCASSQDNTRAQPQHFGDGTRLSIL.

The V and J genes are TRBV6-6 and TRBJ1-6; TCRdb indicates TRBD1, and absent DNA this call remains unverified. This CDR3 is built from 15 residues. CDR1 and CDR2 (germline): MNHNY, SVGAGI (reference sequence). The CDR3 is CASTADSLNNSPLHF.

This clonotype is identified as medium-sized from frequency. The chain has TRBV6-2 or TRBV6-3 and TRBJ2-3; checking the TCRdb D call of TRBD2 is not possible without DNA. The CDR3 length is 15 residues. Germline values: CDR1 MNHEY, CDR2 SVGEGT. Here the CDR3 reads CASTAGLSVTDTQYF.

The chain carries TRBV6-2 or TRBV6-3 and TRBJ2-7; TCRdb lists TRBD1, though no DNA is available to test this call. The CDR3 sequence is 13 residues long. From germline, CDR1 is MNHEY and CDR2 SVGEGT. This chain's CDR3 is CASSYHRGYEQYF.

The V and J genes are TRBV7-9 and TRBJ2-1; TCRdb outputs TRBD1, but without DNA this stays unchecked. The germline gives CDR1 SEHNR, CDR2 FQNEAQ (reference sequence). The CDR3 has 14 residues. The CDR3 sequence: CASSAQDVRNEQFF. Filled out from reference TRBV7-9 and TRBJ2-1, the complete variable domain reads DTGVSQNPRHKITKRGQNVTFRCDPISEHNRLYWYRQTLGQGPEFLTYFQNEAQLEKSRLLSDRFSAERPKGSFSTLEIQRTEQGDSAMYLCASSAQDVRNEQFFGPGTRLTVL.

The rearrangement joins TRBV27 to TRBJ1-1; the TCRdb call, TRBD1, lacks DNA for checking. Germline CDR1 MNHEY, CDR2 SMNVEV (reference sequence). The CDR3 extends over 13 amino acids. CDR3 protein: CASSLGASTEAFF.

The gene calls are TRBV6-2 or TRBV6-3 and TRBJ2-5; there is no DNA to check the TCRdb D call of TRBD1. From germline, CDR1 is MNHEY and CDR2 SVGEGT. The CDR3 has 15 residues. The CDR3 region is CASSSTQGTDETQYF.

The V and J genes are TRBV7-9 and TRBJ1-2; with no DNA, the TCRdb D assignment of TRBD1 cannot be verified. The CDR3 totals 13 residues. The germline V gene has CDR1 SEHNR and CDR2 FQNEAQ (reference sequence). The CDR3 loop reads CASSLARTDGYTF.

The chain joins TRBV7-2 to TRBJ2-7; TCRdb's D call, TRBD1, is unchecked because there is no DNA. The germline gives CDR1 SGHTA, CDR2 FQGNSA. The CDR3 covers 13 residues. The CDR3: CASSWTETYEQYF.

V usage is TRBV10-1 and J usage is TRBJ1-2. Germline values: CDR1 WNHNN, CDR2 SYGVQD (reference sequence). This CDR3 region has 14 residues. The CDR3 is CASGRLESNYGYTF.

CDR3 loop: CASSYSTSGVDTQYF. The chain carries TRBV6-2 or TRBV6-3 and TRBJ2-3; the D call from TCRdb, TRBD2, cannot be confirmed without DNA. The CDR3 sequence is 15 residues long. Germline CDR1 is MNHEY and CDR2 is SVGEGT.

This chain joins TRBV4-2 and TRBJ2-7; the TRBD2 assignment by TCRdb is unverifiable without DNA. CDR3 length: 14 amino acids. CDR1 and CDR2 (germline): LGHNA, YNFKEQ. The CDR3: CASSQGTRGDEQYF.

The chain recombines TRBV25-1 with TRBJ1-1; TCRdb picks TRBD1, but there is no DNA to check that call. This CDR3 has 17 amino acids. Germline V gene sequence: CDR1 MGHDK, CDR2 SYGVNS. CDR3 sequence reads: CASSDIPAGDADTEAFF. The full variable domain, completed using reference TRBV25-1 and TRBJ1-1, is EADIYQTPRYLVIGTGKKITLECSQTMGHDKMYWYQQDPGMELHLIHYSYGVNSTEKGDLSSESTVSRIRTEHFPLTLESARPSHTSQYLCASSDIPAGDADTEAFFGQGTRLTVV.

V and J are TRBV7-9 and TRBJ1-1; the D call of TRBD1 rests on TCRdb alone, since no DNA is present to check it. The CDR3 totals 14 residues. Germline lookup yields CDR1 SEHNR and CDR2 FQNEAQ (reference sequence). CDR3 protein: CASIPDRTNTEAFF.

CDR3 loop: CASSLPLDREEGYEQYF. This chain connects TRBV28 to TRBJ2-7; checking the TCRdb D call of TRBD1 is not possible without DNA. The CDR3 runs to 17 residues. Germline-derived CDR1 and CDR2 are MDHEN and SYDVKM.

V is TRBV6-6 and J is TRBJ1-1. The V gene's germline CDR1 is MNHNY and CDR2 SVGAGI (reference sequence). The CDR3 runs 12 residues. CDR3 amino acids: CASSPRNPEAFF.

V and J are TRBV20-1 and TRBJ2-2; TCRdb selects TRBD1, and the lack of DNA leaves this call unchecked. Germline V gene lookup returns CDR1 DFQATT and CDR2 SNEGSKA (reference sequence). This CDR3 comprises 17 residues. The CDR3 is CSARTQFGTGNTGELFF.